The clone carrying this T cell receptor (beta chain) has only one observation. The antigen is undetermined. Then a second PCR, running roughly 7 to 12 cycles, was carried out with a sample-barcoded 5' primer and a J-beta primer mix. One entry per CDR3 protein results from TCRdb running MiXCR on the 5' RACE reads. The sample includes over 600,000 distinct CDR3 sequences, roughly three fifths seen only once; the top ten take approximately 24%. Caucasian individuals from Russia who were healthy and aged roughly 6 to 95 acted as donors. The data derive from a study of blood T cells in healthy people across ages. The CDR3 sequence is 14 residues long. General observations from the study: Naive and antigen-experienced cells could not be conclusively compared, given unsorted PBMCs.

This chain uses TRBV12-3 or TRBV12-4 with TRBJ2-5; D may be TRBD1 (7 bases). The tail of the sequence fits TRBJ2-7 better, so the J call may be wrong. Sequencing was performed on blood. The sequence was obtained from a man aged 40-50 years in good health. The CDR3 spells CASSFLTGRYEQYF. The CDR3 DNA follows: TGTGCCAGCAGTTTTTTGACAGGGAGGTACGAGCAGTACTTC.